This T cell receptor beta chain was documented in a study of cytomegalovirus exposure and HLA in healthy donors. Regarding this clone: Its antigen is undetermined.

Notes on the study in general: Cytomegalovirus association was listed for about 150 TCR beta chains. Per a prior analysis, the majority of TCR beta V segments were productive roughly 87% or roughly 30% of the time.

The CDR3 has 16 amino acids. V dropped 4 bases and J dropped 9; count of bases not matched to a gene: 6. Germline values: CDR1 SEHNR, CDR2 FQNEAQ (reference sequence). A multiplex PCR was run with 60 Vbeta primers and 13 Jbeta primers. TCRdb's table, derived via immunoSEQ multiplex PCR, lists solely in-frame clones and lacks some. Here the sample spans roughly 150,000 clones, approximately 84% being singletons. This receptor was identified in a man aged 30 to 45 in good health and CMV-seronegative. Material: PBMCs. This chain connects TRBV7-9 to TRBJ2-1, with 16 positions matching TRBD2. CDR3 region: CASSSAGLAGGREQFF. The DNA of the CDR3 is TGTGCCAGCAGCTCCGCGGGACTAGCGGGGGGGCGTGAGCAGTTCTTC.